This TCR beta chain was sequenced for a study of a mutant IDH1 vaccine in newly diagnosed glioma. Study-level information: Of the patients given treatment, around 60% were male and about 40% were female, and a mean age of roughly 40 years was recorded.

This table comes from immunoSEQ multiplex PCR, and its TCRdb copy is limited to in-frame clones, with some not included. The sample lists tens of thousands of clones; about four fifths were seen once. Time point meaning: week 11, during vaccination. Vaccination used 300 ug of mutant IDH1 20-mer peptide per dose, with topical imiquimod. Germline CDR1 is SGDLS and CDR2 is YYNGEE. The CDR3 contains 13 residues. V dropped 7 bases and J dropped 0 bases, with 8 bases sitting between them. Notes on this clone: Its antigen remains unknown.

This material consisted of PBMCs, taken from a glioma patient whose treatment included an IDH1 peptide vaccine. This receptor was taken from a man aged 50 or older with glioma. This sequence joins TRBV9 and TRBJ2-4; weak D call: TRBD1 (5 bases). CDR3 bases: TGTGCCAGCGGAGACAGAGCCAAAAACATTCAGTACTTC. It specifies CASGDRAKNIQYF.